This TCR beta chain derives from a study of a mutant IDH1 vaccine in newly diagnosed glioma. The time point was: week 35, safety follow-up. In the vaccine, a single dose held 300 ug of the mutant IDH1 20-mer peptide, along with topical imiquimod. The J segment lost 6 bases and the V segment lost 1 base, leaving 7 bases of the junction unmatched. Germline V gene sequence: CDR1 SGHTA, CDR2 FQGNSA. The CDR3 consists of 17 residues. The table came from immunoSEQ multiplex PCR; TCRdb's copy has only in-frame clones and leaves some out. The data show tens of thousands of clones, under 90% seen once. Concerning this clone: Its matching antigen is unknown.

This receptor was obtained from a woman aged 18-35 years with glioma. V usage is TRBV7-2 and J usage is TRBJ2-3; 13 bases line up with TRBD2. The material sequenced was PBMCs, taken from a glioma patient whose treatment included an IDH1 peptide vaccine. The CDR3 spells CASSLVWTSGGGDTQYF. The CDR3 bases are TGTGCCAGCAGCTTAGTTTGGACTAGCGGGGGAGGCGATACGCAGTATTTT.